The subject of this entry is one TCR beta chain. Its antigen is not known. The sample is drawn from a study of cytomegalovirus exposure and HLA in healthy donors. Study conclusions and caveats: Among donors in an Asian-associated ancestry cluster, a later analysis reportedly found fewer N-insertions than the approximately 670-donor mean. The sole available immune exposure information was CMV serostatus. Segments of the TCR beta V type were, in most cases, productive about 90% or about 30% of the time in an earlier analysis.

The PCR employed 60 Vbeta primers together with 13 Jbeta primers. Clones were sequenced by immunoSEQ multiplex PCR, and TCRdb holds only the in-frame ones, with some missing. The sample records 100,000 to 150,000 clones, approximately 80% being singletons. This receptor was obtained from a man aged 40-55 years in good health and CMV-seronegative. Sample: PBMCs.

This CDR3 reads CASSTSTGTYEQYF. Here the CDR3 DNA reads TGTGCCAGCTCAACCTCGACAGGGACCTACGAGCAGTACTTC. The chain uses TRBV18 and TRBJ2-7; 7 nucleotides agree with TRBD1. After removal of 5 bases from V and 2 bases from J, the junction contained 6 bases not matched to a gene. CDR1 KGHSH and CDR2 LQKENI come from the germline V gene. CDR3 length: 14 residues.